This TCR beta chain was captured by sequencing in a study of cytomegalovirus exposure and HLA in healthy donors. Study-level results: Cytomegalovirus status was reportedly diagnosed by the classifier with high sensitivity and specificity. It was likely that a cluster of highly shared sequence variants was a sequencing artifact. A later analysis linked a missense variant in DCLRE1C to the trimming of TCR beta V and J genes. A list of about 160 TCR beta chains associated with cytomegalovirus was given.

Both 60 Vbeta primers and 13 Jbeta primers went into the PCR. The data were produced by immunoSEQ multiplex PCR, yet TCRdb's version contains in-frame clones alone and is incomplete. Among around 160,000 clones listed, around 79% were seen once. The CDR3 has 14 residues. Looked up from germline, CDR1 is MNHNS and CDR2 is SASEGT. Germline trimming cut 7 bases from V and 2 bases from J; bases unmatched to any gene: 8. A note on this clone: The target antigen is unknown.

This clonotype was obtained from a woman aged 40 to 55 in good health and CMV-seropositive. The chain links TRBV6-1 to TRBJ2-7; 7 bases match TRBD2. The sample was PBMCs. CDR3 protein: CASTPGTNPYEQYF. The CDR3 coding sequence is TGTGCCAGCACCCCCGGGACTAATCCCTACGAGCAGTACTTC.